A single sample is the source of the 4 T cell receptor beta chains below, sequenced in a study of T cells in Graves' hyperthyroidism and ophthalmopathy. Amplification targeted TCR beta CDR3 regions from RNA transcripts. First-round RT-PCR targeting the TCR CDR3 was performed with the HTBI primer set. TCRdb fed the multiplex PCR reads into MiXCR, producing one record per CDR3 protein. The table has some 690,000 distinct CDR3 sequences, roughly 17% seen once; the top ten hold 15%. Sequencing used blood. These receptors all stem from a man aged 45-65 years with Graves' hyperthyroidism.

This chain joins TRBV30 and TRBJ1-2; D is uncertain. Looked up from germline, CDR1 is GTSNPN and CDR2 is SVGIG (reference sequence). The length of the CDR3 is 14 residues. V lost 4 bases to trimming and J lost 7 bases, with 19 bases between them. The CDR3 reads CAWIRPPWVRGYTF. As DNA, the CDR3 is TGTGCCTGGATAAGGCCACCGTGGGTTCGTGGCTACACCTTC.

This clonotype was detected ten times or more. The chain employs TRBV27 and TRBJ2-1; D is unclear. The length of the CDR3 is 15 residues. CDR1 is MNHEY, CDR2 SMNVEV, per germline (reference sequence). The V gene lost 2 bases and the J gene lost 4 bases, with 12 bases spanning the gap. The CDR3 here is CASSLIDAPYNEQFF. Written as DNA, the CDR3 is TGTGCCAGCAGTTTAATAGACGCGCCATACAATGAGCAGTTCTTC.

The J gene is TRBJ1-2, the V gene TRBV28, with D perhaps matching TRBD1 (5 bases). Trimming left V 2 bases short and J 4 bases short, with 14 bases between. CDR1 is MDHEN and CDR2 is SYDVKM in the germline V gene. CDR3 size: 15 residues. Here the CDR3 DNA reads TGTGCCAGCAGTTTAGAGGGACGGAAGCTCTATGGCTACACCTTC. As protein: CASSLEGRKLYGYTF.

This clonotype has ten or more counts. The J gene is TRBJ1-4, the V gene TRBV13; D remains ambiguous. Looked up from germline, CDR1 is PRHDT and CDR2 is FYEKMQ (reference sequence). The CDR3 contains 16 residues. V lost 4 bases, J lost 0 bases, and 12 bases lay in between. The CDR3 sequence: CASSSRTAATNEKLFF. The CDR3 nucleotides read TGTGCCAGCAGCTCGCGTACAGCCGCAACTAATGAAAAACTGTTTTTT.